The rows below give T cell receptor beta chains drawn from one sample of a study of PD-1 blockade in classical Hodgkin lymphoma. Using immunoSEQ multiplex PCR, the repertoire was profiled, and TCRdb retains in-frame clones only, with some absent. Seen here are some 52,000 clones, roughly 86% observed once, and the top ten hold approximately 6.8%. The sample in question was peripheral blood mononuclear cells (PBMCs), obtained before the fourth cycle of nivolumab. The receptors come from a human donor with classical Hodgkin lymphoma. CDR3s include the opening cysteine and the closing phenylalanine or tryptophan. The order of the fields is V gene, clone size, D gene, J gene, CDR3 DNA, CDR3 protein. D genes are given only for firm matches. The size of a clone is reported for some rows only, either as once, few or many, or as a class for expanded clones.

TRBV28	-	TRBD1	TRBJ1-5	TGTGCCAGCAGTCGGACAGGGTGGCAGCCCCAGCATTTT	CASSRTGWQPQHF
TRBV19	-	TRBD2	TRBJ2-2	TGTGCCAGTACGGGACTAGCGGGAGTCACCGGGGAGCTGTTTTTT	CASTGLAGVTGELFF
TRBV10-3	-	-	TRBJ1-1	TGTGCCATCACGCCTGGGGTGGGCACTGAAGCTTTCTTT	CAITPGVGTEAFF
TRBV7-8	-	-	TRBJ2-2	TGTGCCAGCAGCTTAGGGTATACAGCTTTTACCGGGGAGCTGTTTTTT	CASSLGYTAFTGELFF
TRBV18	-	-	TRBJ1-1	TGTGCCAGCTCACCACCGGCGGGGTCTGAAGCTTTCTTT	CASSPPAGSEAFF
TRBV11-2	-	-	TRBJ1-1	TGTGCCAGCAGCTACGACAGGAACACTGAAGCTTTCTTT	CASSYDRNTEAFF
TRBV7-8	-	-	TRBJ1-5	TGTGCCAGCAGCTCAGGGTCCAAGCAACAGCCCCAGCATTTT	CASSSGSKQQPQHF
TRBV12-5	-	-	TRBJ1-3	TGTGCTAGTGGTTTGACAGGGCCTGGAAACACCATATATTTT	CASGLTGPGNTIYF
TRBV11-2	-	-	TRBJ2-1	TGTGCCAGCAGCGTCCAATTCCTCAATGAGCAGTTCTTC	CASSVQFLNEQFF
TRBV6-1	-	-	TRBJ2-7	TGTGCCAGCAGTGAAATGGATTGGTCCTACGAGCAGTACTTC	CASSEMDWSYEQYF
TRBV28	-	-	TRBJ2-7	TGTGCCAGCGTGGGACGGGGCTCCTACGAGCAGTACTTC	CASVGRGSYEQYF
TRBV6-1	-	-	TRBJ1-3	TGTGCCAGCAGTGTGGGACCGAACTCTGGAAACACCATATATTTT	CASSVGPNSGNTIYF
TRBV15	once	TRBD2	TRBJ2-1	TGTGCCACCAGCAGACTAGCGGGAACAGCTGCGTACAATGAGCAGTTCTTC	CATSRLAGTAAYNEQFF
TRBV7-8	few	TRBD1	TRBJ2-1	TGTGCCAGCAGCCTTCGACAGGGGCCGGTCAATGAGCAGTTCTTC	CASSLRQGPVNEQFF
TRBV2	-	-	TRBJ2-2	TGTGCCAGCATTCGGGTTAACGGGGAGCTGTTTTTT	CASIRVNGELFF
TRBV28	-	TRBD2	TRBJ2-2	TGTGCCAGCAGTCCATTTCTCTTAGCGGGCGCGAACACCGGGGAGCTGTTTTTT	CASSPFLLAGANTGELFF